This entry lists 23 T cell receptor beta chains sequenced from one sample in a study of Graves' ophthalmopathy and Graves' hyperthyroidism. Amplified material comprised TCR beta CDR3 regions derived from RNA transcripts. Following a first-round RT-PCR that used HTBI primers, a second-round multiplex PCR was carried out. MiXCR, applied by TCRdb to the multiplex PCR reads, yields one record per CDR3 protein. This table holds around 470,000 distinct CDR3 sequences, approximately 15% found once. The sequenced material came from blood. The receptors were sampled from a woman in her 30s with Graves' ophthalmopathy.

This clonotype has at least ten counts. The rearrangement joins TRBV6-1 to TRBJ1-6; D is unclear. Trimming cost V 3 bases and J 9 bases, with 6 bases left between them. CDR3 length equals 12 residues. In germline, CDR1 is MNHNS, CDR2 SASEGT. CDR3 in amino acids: CASSDAGSPLHF. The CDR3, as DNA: TGTGCCAGCAGTGACGCAGGTTCACCCCTCCACTTT.

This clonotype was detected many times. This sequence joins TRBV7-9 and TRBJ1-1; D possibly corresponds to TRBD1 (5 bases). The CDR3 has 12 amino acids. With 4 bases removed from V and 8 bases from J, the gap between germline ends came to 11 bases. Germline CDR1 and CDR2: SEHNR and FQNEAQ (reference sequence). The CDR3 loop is CASSSDSLEAFF. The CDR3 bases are TGTGCCAGCAGCTCTGACAGCCTCGAAGCTTTCTTT.

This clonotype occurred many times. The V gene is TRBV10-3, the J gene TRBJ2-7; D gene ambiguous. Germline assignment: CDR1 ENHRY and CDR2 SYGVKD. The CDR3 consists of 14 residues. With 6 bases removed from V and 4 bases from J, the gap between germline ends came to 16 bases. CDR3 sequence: CAIRKAVGVYEQYF. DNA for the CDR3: TGTGCCATCAGAAAAGCAGTTGGGGTTTACGAGCAGTACTTC.

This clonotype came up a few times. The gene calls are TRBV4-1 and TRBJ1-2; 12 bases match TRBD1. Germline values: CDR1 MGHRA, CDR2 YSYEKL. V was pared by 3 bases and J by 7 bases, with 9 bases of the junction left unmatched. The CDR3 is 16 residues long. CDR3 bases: TGCGCCAGCAGCCACCCCCAGGGACAGGGGGCTCCTGGCTACACCTTC. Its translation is CASSHPQGQGAPGYTF.

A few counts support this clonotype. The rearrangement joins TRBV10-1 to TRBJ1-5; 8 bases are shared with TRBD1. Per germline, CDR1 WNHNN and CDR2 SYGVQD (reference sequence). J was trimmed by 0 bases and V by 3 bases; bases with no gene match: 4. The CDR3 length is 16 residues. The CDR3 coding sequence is TGCGCCAGCAGTGAAGGAGGGACAGGTAGCAATCAGCCCCAGCATTTT. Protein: CASSEGGTGSNQPQHF.

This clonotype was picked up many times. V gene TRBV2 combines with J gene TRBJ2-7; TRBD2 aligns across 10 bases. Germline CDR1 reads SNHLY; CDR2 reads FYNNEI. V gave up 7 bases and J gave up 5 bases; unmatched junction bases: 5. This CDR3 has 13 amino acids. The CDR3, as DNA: TGTGCCAGCAACCTAGCGGGAGATCACGAGCAGTACTTC. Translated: CASNLAGDHEQYF.

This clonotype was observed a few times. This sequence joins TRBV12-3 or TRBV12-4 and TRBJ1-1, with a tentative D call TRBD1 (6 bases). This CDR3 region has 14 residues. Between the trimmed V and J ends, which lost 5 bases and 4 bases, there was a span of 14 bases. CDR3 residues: CASSPPQGTTEAFF. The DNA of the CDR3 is TGTGCCAGCAGTCCCCCCCAGGGGACCACTGAAGCTTTCTTT.

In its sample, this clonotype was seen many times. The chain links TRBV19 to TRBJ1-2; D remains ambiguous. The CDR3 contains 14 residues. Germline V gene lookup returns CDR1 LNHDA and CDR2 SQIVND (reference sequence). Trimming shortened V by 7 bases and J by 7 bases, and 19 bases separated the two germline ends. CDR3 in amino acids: CASKEAGAVPGYTF. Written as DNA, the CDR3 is TGTGCCAGTAAGGAGGCGGGAGCGGTTCCTGGCTACACCTTC.

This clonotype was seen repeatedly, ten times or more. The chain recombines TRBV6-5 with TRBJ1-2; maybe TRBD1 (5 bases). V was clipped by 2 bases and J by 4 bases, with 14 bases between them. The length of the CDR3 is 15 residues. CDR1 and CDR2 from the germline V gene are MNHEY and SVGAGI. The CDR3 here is CASSYGDGNSYGYTF. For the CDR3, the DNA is TGTGCCAGCAGTTACGGGGACGGTAACTCCTATGGCTACACCTTC.

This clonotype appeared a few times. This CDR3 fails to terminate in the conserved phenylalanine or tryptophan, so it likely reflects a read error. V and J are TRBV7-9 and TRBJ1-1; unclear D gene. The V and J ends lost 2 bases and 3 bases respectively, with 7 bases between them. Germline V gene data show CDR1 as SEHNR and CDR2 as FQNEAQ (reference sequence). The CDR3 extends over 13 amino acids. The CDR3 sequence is CASSLISDTEAFL. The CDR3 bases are TGTGCCAGCAGCTTAATCTCAGACACTGAAGCTTTCCTT.

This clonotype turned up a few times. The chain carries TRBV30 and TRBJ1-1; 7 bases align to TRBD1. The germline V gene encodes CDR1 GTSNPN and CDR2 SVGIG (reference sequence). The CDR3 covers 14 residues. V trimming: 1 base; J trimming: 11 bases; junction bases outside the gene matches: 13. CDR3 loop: CAWSGYRDSGGAFF. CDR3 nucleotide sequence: TGTGCCTGGAGTGGATACCGGGACAGTGGAGGCGCTTTCTTT.

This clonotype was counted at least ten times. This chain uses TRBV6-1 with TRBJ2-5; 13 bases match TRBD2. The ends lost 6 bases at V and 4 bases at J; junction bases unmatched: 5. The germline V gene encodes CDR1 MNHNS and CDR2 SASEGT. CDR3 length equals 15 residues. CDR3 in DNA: TGTGCCAGCAGGAGGACTAGCGGGGGTGGAGAGACCCAGTACTTC. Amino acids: CASRRTSGGGETQYF.

CDR3 amino acids: CASSEGTVGGNEQYF. As DNA, the CDR3 is TGTGCCAGCAGTGAAGGGACAGTCGGAGGGAACGAGCAGTACTTC. The rearrangement joins TRBV6-1 to TRBJ2-7, with D perhaps matching TRBD1 or TRBD2 (6 bases each). Germline V gene sequence: CDR1 MNHNS, CDR2 SASEGT. CDR3 length: 15 residues. With 1 base removed from V and 5 bases from J, the gap between germline ends came to 15 bases.

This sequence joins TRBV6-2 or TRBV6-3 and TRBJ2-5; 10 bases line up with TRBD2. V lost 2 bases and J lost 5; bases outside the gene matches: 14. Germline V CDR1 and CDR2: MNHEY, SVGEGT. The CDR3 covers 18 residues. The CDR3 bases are TGTGCCAGCAGTTACACGCTCAGCCTACCGGGACTAGCGGAGACCCAGTACTTC. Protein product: CASSYTLSLPGLAETQYF.

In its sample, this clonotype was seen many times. The CDR3 sequence: CATSRDPSAGQPQHF. In DNA form, the CDR3 reads TGTGCCACCAGCAGAGATCCAAGTGCTGGTCAGCCCCAGCATTTT. The rearrangement joins TRBV15 to TRBJ1-5; D ambiguous. This CDR3 is 15 amino acids long. Trimming took 0 bases from V and 6 from J, leaving 12 bases between them. The germline CDR1 and CDR2 sequences are LNHNV and YYDKDF (reference sequence).

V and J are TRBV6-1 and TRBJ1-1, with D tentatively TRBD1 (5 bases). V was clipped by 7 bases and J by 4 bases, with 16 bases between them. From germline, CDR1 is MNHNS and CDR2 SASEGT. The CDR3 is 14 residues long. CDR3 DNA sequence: TGTGCCAGCATCCGGTGGGGGGGAATCACTGAAGCTTTCTTT. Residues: CASIRWGGITEAFF.

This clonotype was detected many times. Here the CDR3 reads CASSVVANGDTEAFF. The CDR3 DNA is TGTGCCAGCAGCGTAGTGGCAAACGGGGACACTGAAGCTTTCTTT. The chain has TRBV9 and TRBJ1-1; D is uncertain. The ends were cut back, 0 bases at V and 3 bases at J, with 12 bases in the middle. The CDR3 extends over 15 amino acids. CDR1 and CDR2 (germline): SGDLS, YYNGEE.

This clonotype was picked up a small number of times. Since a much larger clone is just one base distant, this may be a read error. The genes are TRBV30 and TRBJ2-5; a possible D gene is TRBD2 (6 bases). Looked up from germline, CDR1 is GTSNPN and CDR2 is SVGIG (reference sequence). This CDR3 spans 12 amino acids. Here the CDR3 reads CAWGAGQETKYF. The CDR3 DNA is TGTGCCTGGGGGGCGGGGCAAGAGACCAAGTACTTC.

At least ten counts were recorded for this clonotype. CDR3 in amino acids: CASGFNAGTANTGELFF. The CDR3 DNA is TGTGCTAGTGGTTTTAACGCCGGGACAGCGAACACCGGGGAGCTGTTTTTT. The gene calls are TRBV12-5 and TRBJ2-2; 7 bases are shared with TRBD1. In germline, CDR1 is LGHNT, CDR2 FRNRAP. The J segment lost 0 bases and the V segment lost 3 bases, leaving 7 bases of the junction unmatched. CDR3 size: 17 residues. The entire variable domain, with the rest obtained from reference TRBV12-5 and TRBJ2-2, is as follows: DARVTQTPRHKVTEMGQEVTMRCQPILGHNTVFWYRQTMMQGLELLAYFRNRAPLDDSGMPKDRFSAEMPDATLATLKIQPSEPRDSAVYFCASGFNAGTANTGELFFGEGSRLTVL.

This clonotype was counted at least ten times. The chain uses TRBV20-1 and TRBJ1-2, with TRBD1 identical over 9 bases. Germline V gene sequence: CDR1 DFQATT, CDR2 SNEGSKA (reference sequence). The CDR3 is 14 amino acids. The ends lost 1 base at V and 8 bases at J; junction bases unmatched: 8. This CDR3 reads CSARGDRESEGYTF. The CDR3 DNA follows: TGCAGTGCTAGAGGGGACAGGGAAAGTGAGGGCTACACCTTC.

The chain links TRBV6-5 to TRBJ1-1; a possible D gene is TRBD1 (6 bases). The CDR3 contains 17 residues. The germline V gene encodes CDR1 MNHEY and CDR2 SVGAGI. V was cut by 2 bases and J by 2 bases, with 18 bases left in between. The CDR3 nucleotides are TGTGCCAGCAGTTACGTGACAGGATCTGGGTCTAACACTGAAGCTTTCTTT. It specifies CASSYVTGSGSNTEAFF.

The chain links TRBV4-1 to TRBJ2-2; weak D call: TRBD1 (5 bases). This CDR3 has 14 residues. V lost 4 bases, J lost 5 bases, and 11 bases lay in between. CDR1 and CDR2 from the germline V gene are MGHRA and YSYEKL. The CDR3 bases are TGCGCCAGCAGCCGCAGGGTTGGGACCGGGGAGCTGTTTTTT. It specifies CASSRRVGTGELFF.

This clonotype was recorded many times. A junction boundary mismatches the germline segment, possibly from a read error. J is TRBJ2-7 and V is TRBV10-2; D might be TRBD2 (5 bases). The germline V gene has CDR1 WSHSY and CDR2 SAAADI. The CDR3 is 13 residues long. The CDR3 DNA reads TGCGCCAGCAGTGACCAGCGGCCCTACAAGCAGTACTTC. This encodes CASSDQRPYKQYF.